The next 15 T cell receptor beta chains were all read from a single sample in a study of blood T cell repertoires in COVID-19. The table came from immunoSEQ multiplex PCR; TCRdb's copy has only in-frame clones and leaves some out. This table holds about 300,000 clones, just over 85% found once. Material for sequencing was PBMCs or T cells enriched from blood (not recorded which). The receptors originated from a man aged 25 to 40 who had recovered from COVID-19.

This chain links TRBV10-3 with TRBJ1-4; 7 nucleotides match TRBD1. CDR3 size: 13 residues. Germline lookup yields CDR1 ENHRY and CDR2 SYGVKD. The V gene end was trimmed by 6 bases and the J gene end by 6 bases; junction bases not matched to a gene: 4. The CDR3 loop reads CAISDREDEKLFF. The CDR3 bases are TGTGCCATCAGCGACAGGGAGGATGAAAAACTGTTTTTT.

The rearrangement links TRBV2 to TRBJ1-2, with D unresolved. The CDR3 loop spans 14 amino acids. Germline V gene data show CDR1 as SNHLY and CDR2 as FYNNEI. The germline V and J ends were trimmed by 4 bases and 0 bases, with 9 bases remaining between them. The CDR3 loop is CASSVIGSNYGYTF. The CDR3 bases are TGTGCCAGCAGTGTAATCGGGTCTAACTATGGCTACACCTTC.

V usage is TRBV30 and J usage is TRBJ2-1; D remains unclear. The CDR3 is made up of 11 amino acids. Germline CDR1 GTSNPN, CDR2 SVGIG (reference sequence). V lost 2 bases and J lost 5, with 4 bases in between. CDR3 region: CAWSLNNEQFF. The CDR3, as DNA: TGTGCCTGGAGTTTAAACAATGAGCAGTTCTTC. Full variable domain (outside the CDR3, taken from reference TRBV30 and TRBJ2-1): SQTIHQWPATLVQPVGSPLSLECTVEGTSNPNLYWYRQAAGRGLQLLFYSVGIGQISSEVPQNLSASRPQDRQFILSSKKLLLSDSGFYLCAWSLNNEQFFGPGTRLTVL.

The CDR3 spells CASSLTGDGTEAFF. CDR3 in DNA: TGTGCCAGCAGCTTAACGGGGGATGGCACTGAAGCTTTCTTT. V and J are TRBV11-1 and TRBJ1-1; perhaps TRBD1 as D (5 bases). The length of the CDR3 is 14 residues. The V end was cut by 2 bases, the J end by 4 bases, with 11 bases between. Germline-derived CDR1 and CDR2 are SGHAT and FQDESV (reference sequence).

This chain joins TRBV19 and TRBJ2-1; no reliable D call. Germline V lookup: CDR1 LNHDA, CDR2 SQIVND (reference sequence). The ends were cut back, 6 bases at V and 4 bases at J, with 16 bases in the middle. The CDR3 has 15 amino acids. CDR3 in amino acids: CASSPKPKLYNEQFF. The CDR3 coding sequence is TGTGCCAGTAGCCCTAAACCGAAATTATACAATGAGCAGTTCTTC.

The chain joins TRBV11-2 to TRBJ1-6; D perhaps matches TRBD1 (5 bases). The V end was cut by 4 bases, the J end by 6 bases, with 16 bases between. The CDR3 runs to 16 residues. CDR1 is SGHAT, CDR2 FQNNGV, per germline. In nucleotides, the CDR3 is TGTGCCAGCAGCTCCCACACCAGGGCATCTAATTCACCCCTCCACTTT. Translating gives CASSSHTRASNSPLHF.

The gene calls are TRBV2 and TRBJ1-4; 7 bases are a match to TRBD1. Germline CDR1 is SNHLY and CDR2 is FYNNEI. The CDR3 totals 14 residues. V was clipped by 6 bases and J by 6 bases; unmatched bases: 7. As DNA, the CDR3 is TGTGCCAGCAGGTCGGCAGGGGGAGATGAAAAACTGTTTTTT. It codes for CASRSAGGDEKLFF.

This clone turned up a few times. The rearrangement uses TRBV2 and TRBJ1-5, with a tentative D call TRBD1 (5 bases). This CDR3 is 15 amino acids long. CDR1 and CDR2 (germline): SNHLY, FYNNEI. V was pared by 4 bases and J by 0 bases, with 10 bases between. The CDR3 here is CASSVTANSNQPQHF. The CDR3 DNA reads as TGTGCCAGCAGTGTGACAGCTAATAGCAATCAGCCCCAGCATTTT.

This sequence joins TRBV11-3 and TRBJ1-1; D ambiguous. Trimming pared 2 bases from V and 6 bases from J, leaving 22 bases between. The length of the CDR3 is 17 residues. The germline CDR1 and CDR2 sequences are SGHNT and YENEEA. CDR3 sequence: CASSLSSSRIAEAEAFF. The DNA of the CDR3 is TGTGCCAGCAGCTTATCTAGCTCGAGGATAGCCGAGGCTGAAGCTTTCTTT.

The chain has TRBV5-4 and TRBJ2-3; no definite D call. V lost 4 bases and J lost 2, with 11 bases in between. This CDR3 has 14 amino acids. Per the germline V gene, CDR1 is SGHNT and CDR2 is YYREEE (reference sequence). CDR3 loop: CASSHQAATDTQYF. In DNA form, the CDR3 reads TGTGCCAGCAGCCATCAGGCCGCCACAGATACGCAGTATTTT.

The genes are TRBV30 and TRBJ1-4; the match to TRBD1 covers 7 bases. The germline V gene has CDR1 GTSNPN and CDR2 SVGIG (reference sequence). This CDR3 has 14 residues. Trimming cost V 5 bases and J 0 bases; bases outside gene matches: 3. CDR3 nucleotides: TGTGCCTGGTTGGGACAGTCAACTAATGAAAAACTGTTTTTT. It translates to CAWLGQSTNEKLFF.

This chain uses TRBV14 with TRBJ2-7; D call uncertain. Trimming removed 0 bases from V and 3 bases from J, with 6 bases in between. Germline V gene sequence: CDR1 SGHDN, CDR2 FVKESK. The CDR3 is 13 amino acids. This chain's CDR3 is CASSQDGVYEQYF. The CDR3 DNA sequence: TGTGCCAGCAGCCAAGACGGAGTCTACGAGCAGTACTTC.

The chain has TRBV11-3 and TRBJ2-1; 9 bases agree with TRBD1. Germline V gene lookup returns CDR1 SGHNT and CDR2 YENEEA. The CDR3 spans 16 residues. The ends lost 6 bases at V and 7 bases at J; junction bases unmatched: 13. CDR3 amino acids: CASRYAGQGLKNEQFF. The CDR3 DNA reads TGTGCCAGCAGGTACGCGGGACAGGGCTTAAAAAATGAGCAGTTCTTC. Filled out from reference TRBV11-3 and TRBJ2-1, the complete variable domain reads EAGVVQSPRYKIIEKKQPVAFWCNPISGHNTLYWYLQNLGQGPELLIRYENEEAVDDSQLPKDRFSAERLKGVDSTLKIQPAELGDSAVYLCASRYAGQGLKNEQFFGPGTRLTVL.

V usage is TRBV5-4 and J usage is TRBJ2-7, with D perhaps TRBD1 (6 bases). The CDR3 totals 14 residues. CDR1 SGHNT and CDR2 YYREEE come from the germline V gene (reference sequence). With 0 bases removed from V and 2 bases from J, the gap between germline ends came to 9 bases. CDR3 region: CASSLGGQTYEQYF. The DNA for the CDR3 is TGTGCCAGCAGCTTGGGTGGACAGACCTACGAGCAGTACTTC.

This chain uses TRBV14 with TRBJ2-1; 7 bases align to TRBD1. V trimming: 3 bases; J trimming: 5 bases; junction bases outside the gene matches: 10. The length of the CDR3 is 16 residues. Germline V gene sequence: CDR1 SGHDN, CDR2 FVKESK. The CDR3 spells CASSHPGTVYDNEQFF. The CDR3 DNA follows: TGTGCCAGCAGCCACCCCGGGACAGTATATGACAATGAGCAGTTCTTC.